One and the same sample provided the 18 T cell receptor beta chains below, sequenced in a study of cytomegalovirus exposure and HLA in healthy donors. 13 Jbeta primers and 60 Vbeta primers were used for the PCR. Clones were read by immunoSEQ multiplex PCR, and TCRdb kept only the in-frame ones, dropping some. The table includes some 130,000 clones, approximately 80% detected once. The sample taken for sequencing was PBMCs. Receptors originate from a man younger than 45 in good health and CMV-seronegative.

A word on this clone: The junction does not match germline at one end; this may be a read error. This same CDR3 is encoded by further DNA sequences in the sample. The V call is TRBV6-1, the J call TRBJ1-5; a weak D match, TRBD1 (5 bases). Germline lookup yields CDR1 MNHNS and CDR2 SASEGT. This CDR3 comprises 13 residues. CDR3: CASHWEGNQPQHF. In DNA form, the CDR3 reads TGTGCCAGCCATTGGGAGGGGAATCAGCCCCAACATTTT.

J is TRBJ2-1 and V is TRBV4-2; 11 nucleotides match TRBD2. J gave up 0 bases and V 1 base, and 11 bases lay outside the gene matches. The CDR3 sequence is 20 residues long. The germline V gene encodes CDR1 LGHNA and CDR2 YNFKEQ. In nucleotides, the CDR3 is TGTGCCAGCAGCCAAGGTTCCCTAGCGGGAGGCGCCAGCTCCTACAATGAGCAGTTCTTC. Translation: CASSQGSLAGGASSYNEQFF.

The rearrangement uses TRBV7-7 and TRBJ2-1, with 10 nucleotides matching TRBD2. This CDR3 comprises 15 residues. Germline-derived CDR1 and CDR2 are SSHAT and FNYEAQ (reference sequence). The V and J ends lost 5 bases and 0 bases, in that order; junction bases with no gene match: 1. CDR3 sequence reads: CASSASGSSYNEQFF. CDR3 DNA: TGTGCCAGCAGCGCTAGCGGGAGCTCCTACAATGAGCAGTTCTTC.

The genes are TRBV2 and TRBJ2-1, with TRBD1 matching 10 bases. Unmatched junction bases numbered 6, after V lost 11 bases and J lost 5 bases. The germline gives CDR1 SNHLY, CDR2 FYNNEI. There are 13 residues in the CDR3. CDR3 nucleotides: TGTGCCGGGGGACAGGGGCTTGACAATGAGCAGTTCTTC. It is translated as CAGGQGLDNEQFF.

This sequence joins TRBV5-1 and TRBJ2-7, with 8 bases aligning to TRBD2. The CDR3 spans 14 residues. J gave up 6 bases and V 4 bases, and 9 bases lay outside the gene matches. The V gene's germline CDR1 is SGHRS and CDR2 YFSETQ. The CDR3 DNA reads as TGCGCCAGCAGCCCGATAACTAGCGGTAGCGAGCAGTACTTC. It is translated as CASSPITSGSEQYF.

CDR3 nucleotides: TGTGCCAGCAGCTTGGGGGGGGACACTGAAGCTTTCTTT. It yields the protein CASSLGGDTEAFF. The chain has TRBV5-8 and TRBJ1-1, with D possibly being TRBD1 (5 bases). The CDR3 is 13 amino acids. V shed 0 bases and J shed 3 bases, with 6 bases lying between them. CDR1 is SGHTS, CDR2 YDEGEE, per germline.

The V and J genes are TRBV28 and TRBJ2-3; TRBD2 aligns across 11 bases. CDR1 is MDHEN and CDR2 is SYDVKM in the germline V gene. This CDR3 is 14 amino acids long. V lost 5 bases and J lost 5; bases outside the gene matches: 3. Written as DNA, the CDR3 is TGTGCCAGCAGTCCCCTAGCGGGAGGAGATACGCAGTATTTT. Translated: CASSPLAGGDTQYF.

The table lists this clone with a few counts. This chain links TRBV28 with TRBJ1-2, with D maybe TRBD1 (5 bases). Trimming took 5 bases from V and 8 from J, leaving 12 bases between them. CDR1 is MDHEN and CDR2 is SYDVKM in the germline V gene. This CDR3 is built from 12 residues. CDR3 coding DNA: TGTGCCAGCAGTCTCCCCCAGGGAGGCTACACCTTC. Its protein is CASSLPQGGYTF.

The chain combines TRBV29-1 with TRBJ2-1; 14 nucleotides agree with TRBD2. The germline gives CDR1 SQVTM, CDR2 ANQGSEA. The ends lost 6 bases at V and 4 bases at J; junction bases unmatched: 2. CDR3 size: 14 residues. The CDR3 spells CSVTSGRAYNEQFF. The CDR3 region has the DNA TGCAGCGTGACTAGCGGGAGGGCTTACAATGAGCAGTTCTTC.

This clone appeared a few times. The chain couples TRBV6-5 to TRBJ2-7; TRBD2 aligns across 9 bases. This CDR3 region has 15 residues. Germline lookup yields CDR1 MNHEY and CDR2 SVGAGI. Trimming at V came to 1 base and at J to 4 bases, leaving 5 bases not matched to a gene. In DNA, the CDR3 is TGTGCCAGCAGTTACTATAGCGGGAGTGGGTACGAGCAGTACTTC. Its protein is CASSYYSGSGYEQYF.

This clone has more than one count but fewer than ten. The chain links TRBV6-6 to TRBJ1-2; TRBD1 aligns across 7 bases. CDR3 length: 14 residues. Germline V gene sequence: CDR1 MNHNY, CDR2 SVGAGI (reference sequence). Trimming cost V 6 bases and J 8 bases; bases outside gene matches: 12. CDR3 sequence: CASSPTGQPWGYTF. As DNA, the CDR3 is TGTGCCAGCAGCCCTACGGGACAGCCTTGGGGCTACACCTTC.

The chain carries TRBV15 and TRBJ1-5; 7 bases map to TRBD1. This CDR3 contains 16 residues. Germline CDR1 LNHNV, CDR2 YYDKDF (reference sequence). The V and J ends lost 0 bases and 3 bases, in that order; junction bases with no gene match: 5. CDR3 sequence (DNA): TGTGCCACCAGCAGAGAACAGGGGACAAACAATCAGCCCCAGCATTTT. This translates into CATSREQGTNNQPQHF.

This chain joins TRBV18 and TRBJ2-1; tentative D call: TRBD2 (5 bases). V was shortened by 0 bases and J by 8 bases, with 11 bases between the two germline ends. CDR1 and CDR2 (germline): KGHSH, LQKENI. CDR3 length: 14 amino acids. CDR3 region: CASSPPPSFDEQFF. In nucleotides, the CDR3 is TGTGCCAGCTCACCACCTCCTAGCTTCGATGAGCAGTTCTTC.

This clone came up once. The chain is built from TRBV6-1 and TRBJ2-2; 13 positions agree with TRBD2. Per the germline V gene, CDR1 is MNHNS and CDR2 is SASEGT. The V gene end was trimmed by 4 bases and the J gene end by 7 bases; junction bases not matched to a gene: 12. CDR3 size: 18 residues. CDR3 sequence reads: CASSALLAGGRKDGELFF. CDR3 coding DNA: TGTGCCAGCAGTGCCTTACTAGCGGGAGGGCGAAAGGACGGGGAGCTGTTTTTT.

The gene calls are TRBV27 and TRBJ1-1, with D perhaps TRBD1 (5 bases). The length of the CDR3 is 13 residues. CDR1 is MNHEY and CDR2 is SMNVEV in the germline V gene (reference sequence). V lost 6 bases, J lost 9 bases, and 17 bases lay in between. CDR3 DNA: TGTGCCAGCAGCGGGCATGGGGGGGGTCAAGCTTTCTTT. This encodes CASSGHGGGQAFF.

The rearrangement joins TRBV5-4 to TRBJ2-1, with D unresolved. Germline loops: CDR1 SGHNT, CDR2 YYREEE (reference sequence). The CDR3 has 16 residues. Between the trimmed V and J ends, which lost 2 bases and 0 bases, there was a span of 12 bases. DNA of the CDR3: TGTGCCAGCAGCTTTCTGGCCCCTAGCTCCTACAATGAGCAGTTCTTC. It encodes CASSFLAPSSYNEQFF.

The V gene is TRBV4-1, the J gene TRBJ2-7; D not resolved. V was cut by 5 bases and J by 7 bases, with 9 bases left in between. The CDR3 consists of 11 residues. Germline-derived CDR1 and CDR2 are MGHRA and YSYEKL. The DNA for the CDR3 is TGCGCCAGCAGCTCTTACGGTGAGCAGTACTTC. Protein: CASSSYGEQYF.

The CDR3 DNA reads TGTGCCAGCAGCGTCCAGGGGTACAGCAATCAGCCCCAGCATTTT. Encoded protein: CASSVQGYSNQPQHF. V and J are TRBV5-4 and TRBJ1-5; D perhaps matches TRBD1 (6 bases). Trimming cost V 4 bases and J 1 base, with 12 bases left between them. Per the germline V gene, CDR1 is SGHNT and CDR2 is YYREEE (reference sequence). This CDR3 comprises 15 residues.